This T cell receptor (beta chain) was profiled in a study of cytomegalovirus exposure and HLA in healthy donors. Clones were read by immunoSEQ multiplex PCR, and TCRdb kept only the in-frame ones, dropping some. The sample shows some 170,000 clones, approximately 90% of them seen only once. Per the germline V gene, CDR1 is SGHVS and CDR2 is FNYEAQ. The CDR3 has 15 residues. V was shortened by 1 base and J by 3 bases, with 12 bases between the two germline ends. The V and J genes are TRBV7-6 and TRBJ1-2, with D possibly TRBD1 on 5 matching bases. Input material: PBMCs. This clonotype was sampled from a woman in her 30s in good health and CMV-seronegative. The CDR3 reads CASSLGAGPDYGYTF. For the CDR3, the DNA is TGTGCCAGCAGCTTAGGGGCAGGGCCAGACTATGGCTACACCTTC.